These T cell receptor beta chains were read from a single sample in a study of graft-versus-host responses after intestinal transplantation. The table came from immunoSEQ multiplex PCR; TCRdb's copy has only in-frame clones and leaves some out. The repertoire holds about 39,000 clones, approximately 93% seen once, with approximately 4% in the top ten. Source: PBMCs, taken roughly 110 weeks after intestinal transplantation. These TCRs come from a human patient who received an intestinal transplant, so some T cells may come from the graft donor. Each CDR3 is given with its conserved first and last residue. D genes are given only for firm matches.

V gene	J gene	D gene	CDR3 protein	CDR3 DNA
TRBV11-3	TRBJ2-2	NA	CASSSRDSNTGELFF	TGTGCCAGCAGCTCCAGGGACTCGAACACCGGGGAGCTGTTTTTT
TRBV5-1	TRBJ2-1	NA	CASSFIFPRGAYEQFF	TGCGCCAGCAGCTTTATTTTTCCTCGGGGGGCGTATGAGCAGTTCTTC
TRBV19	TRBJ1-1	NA	CASKYSIMNTEAFF	TGTGCCAGTAAATACTCCATTATGAACACTGAAGCTTTCTTT
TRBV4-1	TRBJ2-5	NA	CASSQGVVQETQYF	TGCGCCAGCAGCCAAGGGGTAGTCCAAGAGACCCAGTACTTC
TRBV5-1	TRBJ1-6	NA	CASSSRTAGSHLSPLHF	TGCGCCAGCAGCTCTCGGACGGCAGGGTCTCATCTTTCACCCCTCCACTTT
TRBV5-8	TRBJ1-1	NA	CASSFGVAKEAFF	TGTGCCAGCAGCTTCGGGGTCGCCAAGGAAGCTTTCTTT
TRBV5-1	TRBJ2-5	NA	CASRPQEFQETQYF	TGCGCCAGCAGACCCCAGGAATTTCAAGAGACCCAGTACTTC
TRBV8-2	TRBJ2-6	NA	CGKVLRIQSRANVLTF	TGTGGCAAAGTACTGAGGATACAAAGTCGGGCCAACGTCCTGACTTTC
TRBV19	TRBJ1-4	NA	CASKRQVNEKLFF	TGTGCCAGTAAGAGACAGGTTAATGAAAAACTGTTTTTT
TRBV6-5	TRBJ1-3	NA	CASSYSWSGNTIYF	TGTGCCAGCAGTTACTCCTGGAGCGGAAACACCATATATTTT